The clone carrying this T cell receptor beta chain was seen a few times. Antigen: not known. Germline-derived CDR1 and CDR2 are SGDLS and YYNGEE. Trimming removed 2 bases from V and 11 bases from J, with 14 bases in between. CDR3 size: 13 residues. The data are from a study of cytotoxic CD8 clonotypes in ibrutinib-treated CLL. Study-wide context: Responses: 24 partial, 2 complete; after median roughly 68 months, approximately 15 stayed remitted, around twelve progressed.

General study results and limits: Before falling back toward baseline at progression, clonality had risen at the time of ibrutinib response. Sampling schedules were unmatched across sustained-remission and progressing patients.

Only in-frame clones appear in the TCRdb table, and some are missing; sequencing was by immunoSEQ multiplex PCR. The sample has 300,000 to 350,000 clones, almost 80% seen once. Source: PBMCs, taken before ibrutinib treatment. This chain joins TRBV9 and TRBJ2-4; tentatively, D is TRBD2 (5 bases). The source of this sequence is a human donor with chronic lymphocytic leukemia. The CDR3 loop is CASSVGRQEVQYF. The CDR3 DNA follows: TGTGCCAGCAGCGTTGGCAGGCAGGAGGTTCAGTACTTC. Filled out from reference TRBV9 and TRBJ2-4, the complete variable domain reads DSGVTQTPKHLITATGQRVTLRCSPRSGDLSVYWYQQSLDQGLQFLIQYYNGEERAKGNILERFSAQQFPDLHSELNLSSLELGDSALYFCASSVGRQEVQYFGAGTRLSVL.